This entry features one T cell receptor (beta chain) sequence. These data are taken from a study of shared clonotypes between healthy human individuals. The naive CD8 population came from CD45RO-negative cells selected for CCR7, without terminally differentiated effector memory CD45RA+ cells. Those who donated were healthy HIV-negative adults, with no recent acute infections or vaccinations reported. Germline CDR1 reads SGHVS; CDR2 reads FNYEAQ. The ends lost 1 base at V and 0 bases at J; junction bases unmatched: 7. The CDR3 spans 17 residues. Here immunoSEQ multiplex PCR was the method, and the copy in TCRdb shows in-frame clones only, minus some. The sample includes more than 2 million clones, about 94% of them seen just once.

This receptor was taken from a man aged 18 to 29 in good health. The chain has TRBV7-6 and TRBJ2-3; TRBD2 matches at 7 bases. The sequencing input was naive CD8+ T cells sorted from blood. CDR3 sequence (DNA): TGTGCCAGCAGCTTAGACGCGGGCGGGGGTAGCACAGATACGCAGTATTTT. Amino acids: CASSLDAGGGSTDTQYF. Variable domain in full (rest from reference TRBV7-6 and TRBJ2-3): GAGVSQSPRYKVTKRGQDVALRCDPISGHVSLYWYRQALGQGPEFLTYFNYEAQQDKSGLPNDRFSAERPEGSISTLTIQRTEQRDSAMYRCASSLDAGGGSTDTQYFGPGTRLTVL.